This T cell receptor beta chain was found in a study of blood T cell repertoires in COVID-19. Germline lookup yields CDR1 SGHTA and CDR2 FQGNSA. The trim removed 6 bases at V and 0 bases at J, leaving 2 bases unmatched. This CDR3 spans 15 amino acids. Sequenced by immunoSEQ multiplex PCR; TCRdb stores in-frame clones only, minus some. The data show 170,000 or so clones, about 85% seen once. Ages ranged from roughly 18 to 100 years, with residence in approximately 25 US areas. Grouping used clinical history reported by participants in a survey and questionnaire. The rearrangement joins TRBV7-2 to TRBJ2-2, with 9 bases matching TRBD2. This sequence originates from a man aged 35 to 55 who had recovered from COVID-19. The source material was PBMCs or T cells enriched from blood (not recorded which). This chain's CDR3 is CASRRGGANTGELFF. CDR3 DNA: TGTGCCAGCAGGCGCGGGGGGGCGAACACCGGGGAGCTGTTTTTT.